A selection of T cell receptor beta chains follows, all from one sample in a study of a mutant IDH1 vaccine in newly diagnosed glioma. Generated by immunoSEQ multiplex PCR, the TCRdb table keeps only in-frame clones and is missing some. This table has about 59,000 clones, 70% to 90% appearing once. The antigens of these receptors remain unknown. Sequencing used PBMCs, obtained from a glioma patient whose treatment included an IDH1 peptide vaccine. The receptors shown here come from a woman in her forties with glioma. CDR3s include the opening cysteine and the closing phenylalanine or tryptophan. A D gene is named only where the DNA matches it firmly. Size tells how often a clone was seen (once, few, many) or the class of an expanded clone, and some rows leave it out.

12 once NA TRBJ2-3 TRBV6-6 CASSLTGDTQYF TGTGCCAGCAGCCTAACAGGGGATACGCAGTATTTT
18 NA NA TRBJ1-6 TRBV4-3 CASSQDPRVGTYNSPLHF TGCGCCAGCAGCCAAGATCCCCGGGTGGGGACCTATAATTCACCCCTCCACTTT
13 NA TRBD1 TRBJ1-1 TRBV5-4 CASSLKGATEAFF TGTGCCAGCAGCTTGAAGGGGGCCACTGAAGCTTTCTTT
12 NA NA TRBJ1-2 TRBV7-6 CASSLTRASYTF TGTGCCAGCAGCTTAACCAGGGCCTCCTACACCTTC
16 once NA TRBJ1-3 TRBV4-2 CASSPRDGGSGNTIYF TGTGCCAGCAGCCCTCGGGACGGCGGCTCTGGAAACACCATATATTTT
15 NA NA TRBJ2-7 TRBV7-3 CASSLQAGQSYEQYF TGTGCCAGCAGCTTACAGGCAGGTCAATCCTACGAGCAGTACTTC
17 NA TRBD2 TRBJ2-5 TRBV10-3 CAISESRTSGVRETQYF TGTGCCATCAGTGAGTCGAGGACTAGCGGGGTCCGAGAGACCCAGTACTTC
12 NA NA TRBJ1-3 TRBV25-1 CATQNPGNTIYF TGTGCCACCCAAAACCCTGGAAACACCATATATTTT
12 NA NA TRBJ2-7 TRBV10-3 CAISRPGNEQYF TGTGCCATCAGTAGGCCAGGGAACGAGCAGTACTTC
14 NA NA TRBJ2-3 TRBV6-1 CASSTPREADTQYF TGTGCCAGCAGCACCCCCAGGGAGGCAGATACGCAGTATTTT
11 NA NA TRBJ2-7 TRBV29-1 CSAAEGIEQYF TGCAGCGCTGCGGAAGGGATCGAGCAGTACTTC
15 NA TRBD1 TRBJ2-5 TRBV4-2 CASSVPGQGTETQYF TGTGCCAGCAGCGTTCCGGGACAGGGAACAGAGACCCAGTACTTC
16 NA TRBD1 TRBJ1-4 TRBV7-9 CASSPTTGTVGEKLFF TGTGCCAGCAGCCCCACAACCGGGACAGTCGGGGAAAAACTGTTTTTT